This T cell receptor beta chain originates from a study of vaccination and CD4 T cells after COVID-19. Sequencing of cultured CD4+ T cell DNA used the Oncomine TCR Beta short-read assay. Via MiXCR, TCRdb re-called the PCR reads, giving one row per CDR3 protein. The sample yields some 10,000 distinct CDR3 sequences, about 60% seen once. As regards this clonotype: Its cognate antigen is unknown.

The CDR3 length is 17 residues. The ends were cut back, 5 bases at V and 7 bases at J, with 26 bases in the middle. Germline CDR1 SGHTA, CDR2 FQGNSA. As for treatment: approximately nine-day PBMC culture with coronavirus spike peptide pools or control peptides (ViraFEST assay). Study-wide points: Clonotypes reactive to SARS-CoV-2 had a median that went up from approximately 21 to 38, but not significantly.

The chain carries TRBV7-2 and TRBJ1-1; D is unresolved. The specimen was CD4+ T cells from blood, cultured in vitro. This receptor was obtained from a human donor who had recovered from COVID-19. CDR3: CASSDRSSPALAREAFF. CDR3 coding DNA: TGTGCCAGCAGCGACCGGAGTTCCCCGGCTCTCGCCCGTGAAGCTTTCTTT.